The 12 T cell receptor beta chains given below trace back to one sample, sequenced in a study of T cells expressing NK-cell markers. TCRdb reprocessed the 5' RACE reads and stores each CDR3 protein as one record, lacking DNA. Seen in this sample are 500,000 or so distinct CDR3 sequences; the ten most common clones hold about 3.6%. The sequenced material came from blood T cells: a sorted CD56 or NKG2C T cell subset, CD4+ or CD8+ T cells, or bulk PBMC T cells (not recorded which). These receptors were taken from a man aged 18 to 30 in good health.

CDR3 residues: CASREAGGPTDTQYF. The chain combines TRBV12-3 or TRBV12-4 with TRBJ2-3; TCRdb names TRBD2, which stays unverified in the absence of DNA. The CDR3 has 15 amino acids.

J is TRBJ2-2 and V is TRBV11-2. The CDR3 sequence is 15 residues long. Germline V CDR1 and CDR2: SGHAT, FQNNGV. CDR3 loop: CASSLERSLTGELFF.

This sequence joins TRBV20-1 and TRBJ2-5; TCRdb proposes TRBD2, but this gene call is untestable without DNA. The CDR3 is 14 residues long. Germline values: CDR1 DFQATT, CDR2 SNEGSKA (reference sequence). The CDR3 is CSGEGERLRETQYF.

The gene calls are TRBV6-5 and TRBJ1-2; TCRdb designates TRBD1, a call that cannot be tested without DNA. This CDR3 has 15 residues. Germline CDR1 MNHEY, CDR2 SVGAGI. The CDR3 reads CASSYTGQGSLSYTF.

The chain recombines TRBV5-6 with TRBJ2-4; TCRdb picks TRBD2, but there is no DNA to check that call. The germline V gene encodes CDR1 SGHDT and CDR2 YYEEEE. This CDR3 is built from 15 residues. The CDR3 here is CASSRSGRGKNIQYF.

The chain uses TRBV20-1 and TRBJ2-6; there is no DNA to check the TCRdb D call of TRBD1. CDR1 and CDR2 from the germline V gene are DFQATT and SNEGSKA (reference sequence). This CDR3 region has 15 residues. CDR3 sequence: CSALNLDTGANVLTF.

The rearrangement joins TRBV6-5 to TRBJ2-5; TCRdb proposes TRBD1, but this gene call is untestable without DNA. Germline CDR1 reads MNHEY; CDR2 reads SVGAGI. The CDR3 has 15 amino acids. CDR3 amino acids: CASSSVGTGEETQYF.

The chain employs TRBV28 and TRBJ2-7; TCRdb indicates TRBD1, and absent DNA this call remains unverified. The length of the CDR3 is 13 residues. Germline lookup yields CDR1 MDHEN and CDR2 SYDVKM. This CDR3 is CASSLTGSYEQYF.

CDR3 protein: CATNSRGYDTEAFF. V is TRBV10-2 and J is TRBJ1-1. Germline-derived CDR1 and CDR2 are WSHSY and SAAADI. This CDR3 spans 14 amino acids.

The CDR3 is CASGNRGPNTGELFF. V gene TRBV5-5 combines with J gene TRBJ2-2; without DNA, the TCRdb call of TRBD1 cannot be checked. The CDR3 runs 15 residues. From germline, CDR1 is SGHKS and CDR2 YYEKEE (reference sequence).

This chain uses TRBV27 with TRBJ2-1; TCRdb's D gene call, TRBD2, goes unchecked for lack of DNA. The CDR3 sequence is 14 residues long. From germline, CDR1 is MNHEY and CDR2 SMNVEV (reference sequence). The CDR3 sequence is CASSLSIDGSAEFF.

V and J are TRBV4-3 and TRBJ2-7. Germline assignment: CDR1 LGHNA and CDR2 YSLEER. CDR3 length: 16 residues. The CDR3 is CASSQVWAGSSYEQYF.